These 21 T cell receptor beta chains came from one sample sequenced in a study of blood T cell repertoires in COVID-19. Data came from immunoSEQ multiplex PCR; TCRdb stores just in-frame clones and leaves some out. The sample records around 100,000 clones, 85% to 90% being singletons. Sequencing was carried out using peripheral blood. The receptors derive from a human donor in a cohort sampled during active COVID-19.

This clone was picked up one time. The chain joins TRBV11-2 to TRBJ2-7; TRBD1 matches 8 bases. CDR1 and CDR2 from the germline V gene are SGHAT and FQNNGV. This CDR3 comprises 16 residues. Trimming at V came to 2 bases and at J to 3 bases, leaving 9 bases not matched to a gene. The CDR3 here is CASSLSMAGGGYEQYF. CDR3 DNA sequence: TGTGCCAGCAGCTTAAGTATGGCAGGGGGCGGCTACGAGCAGTACTTC. The entire variable domain, with the rest obtained from reference TRBV11-2 and TRBJ2-7, is as follows: EAGVAQSPRYKIIEKRQSVAFWCNPISGHATLYWYQQILGQGPKLLIQFQNNGVVDDSQLPKDRFSAERLKGVDSTLKIQPAKLEDSAVYLCASSLSMAGGGYEQYFGPGTRLTVT.

V and J are TRBV4-1 and TRBJ1-1, with D uncertain. Germline V gene lookup returns CDR1 MGHRA and CDR2 YSYEKL. CDR3 length: 14 amino acids. Trimming pared 4 bases from V and 3 bases from J, leaving 12 bases between. Here the CDR3 DNA reads TGCGCCAGCAGCCCCCTCGGGCGGGACACTGAAGCTTTCTTT. Translated: CASSPLGRDTEAFF.

This chain connects TRBV14 to TRBJ1-3; a weak D match, TRBD1 (5 bases). The germline V gene encodes CDR1 SGHDN and CDR2 FVKESK. V shed 2 bases and J shed 0 bases, with 11 bases lying between them. This CDR3 has 16 amino acids. This CDR3 is CASSQMGTDSGNTIYF. CDR3 sequence (DNA): TGTGCCAGCAGCCAAATGGGGACTGACTCTGGAAACACCATATATTTT. Based on the CDR3 plus reference TRBV14 and TRBJ1-3, the full variable domain is EAGVTQFPSHSVIEKGQTVTLRCDPISGHDNLYWYRRVMGKEIKFLLHFVKESKQDESGMPNNRFLAERTGGTYSTLKVQPAELEDSGVYFCASSQMGTDSGNTIYFGEGSWLTVV.

This clone was recorded once. The sample contains more than one DNA sequence encoding this CDR3. The rearrangement uses TRBV29-1 and TRBJ2-2; possible D gene TRBD1, 5 bases. CDR1 and CDR2 from the germline V gene are SQVTM and ANQGSEA. CDR3 length: 12 amino acids. The V end was cut by 6 bases, the J end by 1 base, with 6 bases between. This chain's CDR3 is CSVGQNTGELFF. CDR3 coding DNA: TGCAGCGTCGGACAGAACACCGGGGAGCTGTTTTTT.

The chain has TRBV19 and TRBJ2-3; 9 nucleotides match TRBD1. Germline V gives CDR1 LNHDA, CDR2 SQIVND (reference sequence). Trimming took 8 bases from V and 4 from J; bases not matched to a gene: 10. The CDR3 is 15 residues long. CDR3 sequence reads: CASAGQGIRADTQYF. CDR3 DNA: TGTGCCAGTGCAGGACAGGGGATAAGAGCAGATACGCAGTATTTT.

This clone was observed once. The genes are TRBV14 and TRBJ2-1; 7 bases line up with TRBD2. Germline V gene sequence: CDR1 SGHDN, CDR2 FVKESK. This CDR3 contains 16 residues. Trimming cost V 4 bases and J 8 bases; bases outside gene matches: 14. DNA of the CDR3: TGTGCCAGCAGCCTGCTGGGGCGGGGGAAGATCCATGAGCAGTTCTTC. It specifies CASSLLGRGKIHEQFF.

The genes are TRBV2 and TRBJ2-2; D call uncertain. V was clipped by 2 bases and J by 6 bases, with 10 bases between them. The CDR3 spans 14 residues. In germline, CDR1 is SNHLY, CDR2 FYNNEI. The CDR3 loop is CASSEWLRSGELFF. CDR3 sequence (DNA): TGTGCCAGCAGTGAATGGCTGAGGTCCGGGGAGCTGTTTTTT.

The V call is TRBV5-1, the J call TRBJ2-3; tentative D call: TRBD1 (7 bases). The V gene lost 4 bases and the J gene lost 0 bases, with 12 bases spanning the gap. The CDR3 has 15 amino acids. Germline CDR1 is SGHRS and CDR2 is YFSETQ. This chain's CDR3 is CASSGGTASTDTQYF. The DNA for the CDR3 is TGCGCCAGCAGCGGCGGGACAGCTAGCACAGATACGCAGTATTTT. The whole variable domain, filled in from reference TRBV5-1 and TRBJ2-3, reads KAGVTQTPRYLIKTRGQQVTLSCSPISGHRSVSWYQQTPGQGLQFLFEYFSETQRNKGNFPGRFSGRQFSNSRSEMNVSTLELGDSALYLCASSGGTASTDTQYFGPGTRLTVL.

V and J are TRBV19 and TRBJ2-3; D gene unclear. This CDR3 has 15 residues. The V end lost 3 bases, the J end lost 1 base, and 11 bases lay between the germline ends. Per the germline V gene, CDR1 is LNHDA and CDR2 is SQIVND (reference sequence). The CDR3: CASSIPAAGTDTQYF. The CDR3 DNA follows: TGTGCCAGTAGTATCCCCGCCGCGGGCACAGATACGCAGTATTTT.

The V gene is TRBV5-1, the J gene TRBJ2-3, with unresolved D. Germline lookup yields CDR1 SGHRS and CDR2 YFSETQ. V lost 0 bases to trimming and J lost 2 bases, with 7 bases between them. The CDR3 contains 14 residues. In DNA form, the CDR3 reads TGCGCCAGCAGCTTGGGGAGCTTCACAGATACGCAGTATTTT. Its translation is CASSLGSFTDTQYF.

The genes are TRBV5-1 and TRBJ2-1; 10 nucleotides line up with TRBD2. Germline assignment: CDR1 SGHRS and CDR2 YFSETQ. With 4 bases clipped from V and 5 bases from J, the junction kept 6 bases outside the gene matches. The CDR3 totals 15 residues. This CDR3 is CASSLTSGVHNEQFF. The CDR3 nucleotides read TGCGCCAGCAGCCTAACTAGCGGGGTCCACAATGAGCAGTTCTTC.

The chain joins TRBV2 to TRBJ2-1; no reliable D call. Trimming cost V 5 bases and J 5 bases, with 4 bases left between them. The CDR3 runs 11 residues. Germline-derived CDR1 and CDR2 are SNHLY and FYNNEI. The CDR3 loop reads CASSSDNEQFF. The CDR3 nucleotides are TGTGCCAGCAGTAGCGACAATGAGCAGTTCTTC. The whole variable domain, remainder taken from reference TRBV2 and TRBJ2-1, is EPEVTQTPSHQVTQMGQEVILRCVPISNHLYFYWYRQILGQKVEFLVSFYNNEISEKSEIFDDQFSVERPDGSNFTLKIRSTKLEDSAMYFCASSSDNEQFFGPGTRLTVL.

This clone has just one count. This chain connects TRBV2 to TRBJ2-1; unclear D gene. Germline V gene lookup returns CDR1 SNHLY and CDR2 FYNNEI. The CDR3 has 11 amino acids. Trimming removed 4 bases at V and 5 bases at J, with 3 bases between. CDR3 amino acids: CASSVNNEQFF. The DNA of the CDR3 is TGTGCCAGCAGTGTAAACAATGAGCAGTTCTTC.

The V call is TRBV11-2, the J call TRBJ2-7; D not resolved. Trimming took off 5 bases at V and 7 bases at J, with 12 bases between the two ends. CDR3 length: 12 residues. CDR1 SGHAT and CDR2 FQNNGV come from the germline V gene. CDR3 nucleotide sequence: TGTGCCAGCAGCGACACCAGCCAGGAGCAGTACTTC. Its protein product is CASSDTSQEQYF. Supplemented by reference TRBV11-2 and TRBJ2-7, the full variable domain reads EAGVAQSPRYKIIEKRQSVAFWCNPISGHATLYWYQQILGQGPKLLIQFQNNGVVDDSQLPKDRFSAERLKGVDSTLKIQPAKLEDSAVYLCASSDTSQEQYFGPGTRLTVT.

This chain connects TRBV5-6 to TRBJ1-1; 8 positions match TRBD1. The germline V gene encodes CDR1 SGHDT and CDR2 YYEEEE. The CDR3 contains 18 residues. The trim removed 0 bases at V and 2 bases at J, leaving 12 bases unmatched. The chain's CDR3 is CASSLALGWTGSNTEAFF. CDR3 coding DNA: TGTGCCAGCAGCTTGGCCCTAGGGTGGACAGGGAGTAACACTGAAGCTTTCTTT. Full variable domain (rest looked up from reference TRBV5-6 and TRBJ1-1): DAGVTQSPTHLIKTRGQQVTLRCSPKSGHDTVSWYQQALGQGPQFIFQYYEEEERQRGNFPDRFSGHQFPNYSSELNVNALLLGDSALYLCASSLALGWTGSNTEAFFGQGTRLTVV.

This chain uses TRBV24-1 with TRBJ1-5; D uncertain. This CDR3 has 14 amino acids. V was shortened by 0 bases and J by 3 bases, with 5 bases between the two germline ends. CDR1 and CDR2 from the germline V gene are KGHDR and SFDVKD. The CDR3 DNA sequence: TGTGCCACCAGTGATTTGCGGTCCAATCAGCCCCAGCATTTT. Protein: CATSDLRSNQPQHF.

The chain is built from TRBV2 and TRBJ2-7, with D hard to call. Germline V gene lookup returns CDR1 SNHLY and CDR2 FYNNEI. Trimming removed 4 bases at V and 6 bases at J, with 16 bases between. The CDR3 extends over 14 amino acids. The DNA for the CDR3 is TGTGCCAGCAGTGTTGCTCAGGCCCTCGGCGAGCAGTACTTC. Protein: CASSVAQALGEQYF.

The chain joins TRBV7-2 to TRBJ2-1; D might be TRBD2 (5 bases). V lost 3 bases and J 4 bases, leaving 7 bases between the germline ends. The CDR3 sequence is 13 residues long. From germline, CDR1 is SGHTA and CDR2 FQGNSA. This chain's CDR3 is CASSFGIYNEQFF. The CDR3 DNA reads TGTGCCAGCAGCTTCGGGATTTACAATGAGCAGTTCTTC.

The rearrangement joins TRBV5-4 to TRBJ2-7; D gene ambiguous. The CDR3 sequence is 12 residues long. Germline V gene lookup returns CDR1 SGHNT and CDR2 YYREEE (reference sequence). The V end lost 3 bases, the J end lost 3 bases, and 7 bases lay between the germline ends. The CDR3 nucleotides are TGTGCCAGCAGCTATGAGAGCTACGAGCAGTACTTC. It specifies CASSYESYEQYF.

The chain uses TRBV3-1 (or the pseudogene TRBV3-2) and TRBJ2-2; TRBD2 agrees at 12 bases. The J segment lost 8 bases and the V segment lost 2 bases, leaving 12 bases of the junction unmatched. CDR1 is LGHDT, CDR2 YNNKEL, per germline (reference sequence). CDR3 length: 18 residues. CDR3 region: CASSQIIRLAGAEGELFF. The CDR3 DNA reads TGTGCCAGCAGCCAAATCATACGACTAGCGGGAGCGGAGGGGGAGCTGTTTTTT.

The chain carries TRBV3-1 (or the pseudogene TRBV3-2) and TRBJ2-2; 8 bases agree with TRBD1. The V gene's germline CDR1 is LGHDT and CDR2 YNNKEL (reference sequence). This CDR3 contains 18 residues. J gave up 0 bases and V 6 bases, and 12 bases lay outside the gene matches. CDR3 coding DNA: TGTGCCAGCAGTTCCACGGGACAGGTGACAGCGAACACCGGGGAGCTGTTTTTT. This sequence encodes CASSSTGQVTANTGELFF.